Following are 2 T cell receptor beta chains from one sample sequenced in a study of blood T cells in healthy people across ages. The authors ran a second PCR of 7 to 11 cycles using a sample-barcoded 5' primer and a J-beta primer mix. TCRdb processed the 5' RACE reads anew with MiXCR; each CDR3 protein has one entry. The sample lists 630,000 or so distinct CDR3 sequences; about 28% were seen once. Sequenced input: blood. These receptors were obtained from a woman aged 80 or over in good health.

The chain is built from TRBV12-3 or TRBV12-4 and TRBJ1-6; D may be TRBD1 (5 bases). The CDR3 consists of 13 residues. With 6 bases removed from V and 15 bases from J, the gap between germline ends came to 18 bases. The DNA of the CDR3 is TGTGCCAGCAGCCAGGGACTAGAACACGTCCTCCACTTT. It specifies CASSQGLEHVLHF.

This clonotype showed up many times. The chain uses TRBV15 and TRBJ1-5; no clear D gene. Germline V gene lookup returns CDR1 LNHNV and CDR2 YYDKDF (reference sequence). The CDR3 has 14 amino acids. V shed 5 bases and J shed 3 bases, with 11 bases lying between them. CDR3 in amino acids: CATSLSSFNQPQHF. The CDR3 DNA is TGTGCCACCAGCCTCAGCAGTTTCAATCAGCCCCAGCATTTT.